The 21 T cell receptor beta chains below all came from one sample that was sequenced in a study of T-cell reconstitution after alpha-beta-depleted transplantation in children. Preparation of the TCRbeta library used unique molecular identifiers. From the PCR reads, TCRdb called clonotypes with MiXCR, one entry per CDR3 protein. This sample has some 26,000 distinct CDR3 sequences, with 15% to 20% found just once. The source was PBMCs, mostly from graft donor cells, collected 60 days after TCRalphabeta/CD19-depleted stem cell transplant. These receptors were collected from a male patient aged 2 to 9 who had a stem cell transplant for acute lymphoblastic leukemia, so the T cells may come from the graft donor.

The sample holds many counts of this clonotype. The V call is TRBV6-6, the J call TRBJ1-2; no clear D gene. Germline CDR1 is MNHNY and CDR2 is SVGAGI (reference sequence). V shed 5 bases and J shed 2 bases, with 9 bases lying between them. The CDR3 is 13 amino acids. As DNA, the CDR3 is TGTGCCAGCAGTCCGGACGGGAACTATGGCTACACCTTC. Amino acid sequence: CASSPDGNYGYTF.

There are many counts of this clonotype. The chain uses TRBV20-1 and TRBJ2-6; D not resolved. This CDR3 is built from 14 residues. Germline-derived CDR1 and CDR2 are DFQATT and SNEGSKA (reference sequence). V shed 6 bases and J shed 0 bases, with 9 bases lying between them. CDR3 residues: CSAPSGSGANVLTF. CDR3 DNA sequence: TGCAGTGCACCATCCGGCTCTGGGGCCAACGTCCTGACTTTC.

V is TRBV11-2 and J is TRBJ2-7; TRBD2 agrees at 14 bases. The CDR3 loop spans 17 amino acids. Trimming removed 5 bases from V and 0 bases from J; junction bases left unmatched: 6. CDR1 and CDR2 (germline): SGHAT, FQNNGV. For the CDR3, the DNA is TGTGCCAGCAGCCAAAGGACTAGCGGGAGGAGCTCCTACGAGCAGTACTTC. Protein sequence: CASSQRTSGRSSYEQYF.

Ten or more counts support this clonotype. The chain carries TRBV6-5 and TRBJ2-2; D call uncertain. The germline V gene encodes CDR1 MNHEY and CDR2 SVGAGI. V was cut by 4 bases and J by 0 bases, with 6 bases left in between. CDR3 length equals 14 residues. In DNA, the CDR3 is TGTGCCAGCAGTTTGCTTGCGAACACCGGGGAGCTGTTTTTT. Residues: CASSLLANTGELFF.

As regards this clonotype: A much bigger clone sits one base away, suggesting this may be a read error. The CDR3 does not end in the conserved phenylalanine or tryptophan, so this is likely a read error. This chain links TRBV20-1 with TRBJ2-1; 7 bases are a match to TRBD2. The J segment lost 7 bases and the V segment lost 0 bases, leaving 9 bases of the junction unmatched. The CDR3 contains 15 residues. The germline V gene encodes CDR1 DFQATT and CDR2 SNEGSKA (reference sequence). CDR3 protein: CSARDSVGRGNEQFV. CDR3 sequence (DNA): TGCAGTGCTAGAGATTCCGTGGGGCGGGGGAATGAGCAGTTCGTC.

This sequence joins TRBV2 and TRBJ2-1; D may be TRBD2 (6 bases). V dropped 6 bases and J dropped 3 bases, with 18 bases sitting between them. Germline CDR1 SNHLY, CDR2 FYNNEI. This CDR3 spans 16 amino acids. The CDR3 sequence: CASRKARAGLYNEQFF. The CDR3 coding sequence is TGTGCCAGCAGAAAGGCCCGGGCGGGGCTCTACAATGAGCAGTTCTTC.

The chain links TRBV28 to TRBJ2-5; 9 bases fit TRBD2. Germline loops: CDR1 MDHEN, CDR2 SYDVKM. Trimming removed 4 bases from V and 4 bases from J; junction bases left unmatched: 4. CDR3 size: 14 residues. The CDR3 nucleotides are TGTGCCAGCAGTTCAGCGGGGGGTCCAGAGACCCAGTACTTC. This translates into CASSSAGGPETQYF.

This clonotype was seen many times. The V and J genes are TRBV3-1 and TRBJ2-5; TRBD2 matches at 8 bases. V lost 0 bases to trimming and J lost 4 bases; unmatched junction nucleotides: 7. CDR1 LGHDT and CDR2 YNNKEL come from the germline V gene (reference sequence). The CDR3 runs 16 residues. Here the CDR3 reads CASSQEGAGAGETQYF. For the CDR3, the DNA is TGTGCCAGCAGCCAAGAGGGAGCGGGAGCTGGAGAGACCCAGTACTTC.

This clonotype was found a few times. This chain joins TRBV6-1 and TRBJ2-3; TRBD2 agrees at 9 bases. Per the germline V gene, CDR1 is MNHNS and CDR2 is SASEGT. This CDR3 has 15 residues. V lost 4 bases to trimming and J lost 7 bases; unmatched junction nucleotides: 9. In DNA form, the CDR3 reads TGTGCCAGCAGTGCCCAGCGGGGGGTCTTTCATACGCAGTATTTT. It encodes CASSAQRGVFHTQYF.

This clonotype was counted a few times. The V call is TRBV6-1, the J call TRBJ2-7; 7 nucleotides match TRBD2. The CDR3 covers 12 residues. V trimming: 8 bases; J trimming: 4 bases; junction bases outside the gene matches: 5. From germline, CDR1 is MNHNS and CDR2 SASEGT. The CDR3 coding sequence is TGTGCCAGCCGACTAGCCGATTACGAGCAGTACTTC. Protein: CASRLADYEQYF.

This clonotype was found many times. The V gene is TRBV5-1, the J gene TRBJ2-7, with D uncertain. This CDR3 has 13 residues. Germline V gene data show CDR1 as SGHRS and CDR2 as YFSETQ. Trimming pared 0 bases from V and 3 bases from J, leaving 7 bases between. The CDR3 sequence is CASSLGVGYEQYF. The CDR3 DNA sequence: TGCGCCAGCAGCTTGGGAGTAGGCTACGAGCAGTACTTC.

This chain joins TRBV6-2 or TRBV6-3 and TRBJ2-1; D is unclear. CDR3 length equals 14 residues. CDR1 is MNHEY, CDR2 SVGEGT, per germline. Trimming cost V 4 bases and J 6 bases, with 13 bases left between them. CDR3 residues: CASSSQGSINEQFF. As DNA, the CDR3 is TGTGCCAGCAGTTCCCAAGGCTCCATCAATGAGCAGTTCTTC.

V gene TRBV7-2 combines with J gene TRBJ2-7, with a tentative D call TRBD2 (5 bases). V was shortened by 6 bases and J by 7 bases, with 16 bases between the two germline ends. CDR1 and CDR2 (germline): SGHTA, FQGNSA. This CDR3 is 13 amino acids long. The CDR3 nucleotides are TGTGCCAGCAGTCTCCTAGCTCTGGGAGAGCAGTACTTC. This codes for CASSLLALGEQYF.

The chain couples TRBV12-5 to TRBJ2-7; D is undetermined. Per the germline V gene, CDR1 is LGHNT and CDR2 is FRNRAP. This CDR3 contains 12 residues. In DNA, the CDR3 is TGTGCCTGCTGCTCGTCGACCTACGAGCAGTACTTC. This sequence encodes CACCSSTYEQYF.

The J gene is TRBJ2-5, the V gene TRBV7-9, with a tentative D call TRBD2 (5 bases). Germline CDR1 and CDR2: SEHNR and FQNEAQ (reference sequence). The CDR3 consists of 14 residues. DNA of the CDR3: TGTAGTCTTACCAGCTTACTAGGCGGAGAGACCCAGTACTTC. Translating it yields CSLTSLLGGETQYF. Complete variable domain (other parts from reference TRBV7-9 and TRBJ2-5): DTGVSQNPRHKITKRGQNVTFRCDPISEHNRLYWYRQTLGQGPEFLTYFQNEAQLEKSRLLSDRFSAERPKGSFSTLEIQRTEQGDSAMYLCSLTSLLGGETQYFGPGTRLLVL.

This clonotype was picked up a small number of times. The rearrangement links TRBV29-1 to TRBJ1-2, with D unresolved. Germline-derived CDR1 and CDR2 are SQVTM and ANQGSEA. The CDR3 loop spans 12 amino acids. Trimming left V 6 bases short and J 5 bases short, with 13 bases between. Here the CDR3 reads CSVDRSTYGYTF. In nucleotides, the CDR3 is TGCAGCGTCGACCGGAGCACTTATGGCTACACCTTC.

Only a few counts were recorded for this clonotype. The chain recombines TRBV25-1 with TRBJ1-1, with TRBD1 identical over 10 bases. Trimming at V came to 6 bases and at J to 10 bases, leaving 8 bases not matched to a gene. CDR1 and CDR2 (germline): MGHDK, SYGVNS. The CDR3 length is 13 residues. The CDR3 sequence is CASRPGGDRGAFF. The CDR3 nucleotides read TGTGCCAGCAGGCCGGGTGGGGACAGGGGAGCTTTCTTT.

The gene calls are TRBV11-1 and TRBJ2-4; weak D call: TRBD2 (6 bases). The CDR3 has 19 residues. Germline CDR1 and CDR2: SGHAT and FQDESV (reference sequence). Between the trimmed V and J ends, which lost 6 bases and 3 bases, there was a span of 27 bases. The CDR3 protein is CASSFPTGGSGPDKNIQYF. DNA of the CDR3: TGTGCCAGCAGTTTCCCCACAGGAGGGAGCGGGCCAGACAAAAACATTCAGTACTTC. Full variable domain (remainder filled in from reference TRBV11-1 and TRBJ2-4): EAEVAQSPRYKITEKSQAVAFWCDPISGHATLYWYRQILGQGPELLVQFQDESVVDDSQLPKDRFSAERLKGVDSTLKIQPAELGDSAMYLCASSFPTGGSGPDKNIQYFGAGTRLSVL.

In this sample, this clonotype turned up a few times. This chain connects TRBV12-3 or TRBV12-4 to TRBJ2-7; the D gene is possibly TRBD1 (6 bases). This CDR3 has 15 residues. The germline V and J ends were trimmed by 4 bases and 1 base, with 14 bases remaining between them. CDR3 coding DNA: TGTGCCAGCAGTTATGCGACAGGTCGGTCCTACGAGCAGTACTTC. This translates into CASSYATGRSYEQYF.

This CDR3 reads CASSPGQGLGETQYF. For the CDR3, the DNA is TGCGCCAGCAGCCCGGGCCAGGGGCTGGGAGAGACCCAGTACTTC. This chain joins TRBV5-1 and TRBJ2-5; perhaps TRBD1 as D (6 bases). The CDR3 spans 15 residues. V was trimmed by 4 bases and J by 4 bases, leaving 17 bases between them. The germline V gene has CDR1 SGHRS and CDR2 YFSETQ.

There are a few counts of this clonotype. The chain couples TRBV2 to TRBJ1-1; TRBD1 is a possible D gene (5 bases). In germline, CDR1 is SNHLY, CDR2 FYNNEI. CDR3 length equals 11 residues. The V gene lost 7 bases and the J gene lost 11 bases, with 14 bases spanning the gap. The CDR3 sequence is CASTIRAHAFF. The CDR3 bases are TGTGCCAGCACCATCAGGGCCCATGCTTTCTTT. The full variable domain, rest sourced from reference TRBV2 and TRBJ1-1, is EPEVTQTPSHQVTQMGQEVILRCVPISNHLYFYWYRQILGQKVEFLVSFYNNEISEKSEIFDDQFSVERPDGSNFTLKIRSTKLEDSAMYFCASTIRAHAFFGQGTRLTVV.